This note documents a single TCR beta chain sequence. The antigen remains undetermined. TCRdb's table, derived via immunoSEQ multiplex PCR, lists solely in-frame clones and lacks some. The table has about 100,000 clones, more than 85% seen once. The sample originates from a study of siplizumab effects on memory and regulatory T cells. V lost 6 bases and J 2 bases, leaving 16 bases between the germline ends. The CDR3 loop spans 16 amino acids. CDR1 and CDR2 (germline): MGHDK, SYGVNS. Points from the study as a whole: No assignable naive or memory phenotype existed for roughly 75-97% of proliferating CD4+ or CD8+ clones. In siplizumab cultures, the suppressive function of proliferating Tregs remained unconfirmed. No more than a minor fraction of alloreactive clones could be traced back to unstimulated subsets.

The chain joins TRBV25-1 to TRBJ1-4; TRBD1 might be the D (5 bases). The sequence came from a human donor in good health. Some clones in this sample may be carry-over from other donors' samples. Sequencing was performed on CD4+ T cells sorted from blood. CDR3 in DNA: TGTGCCAGCAGCATCGCCGGCGGGGCCACTAATGAAAAACTGTTTTTT. As protein: CASSIAGGATNEKLFF.